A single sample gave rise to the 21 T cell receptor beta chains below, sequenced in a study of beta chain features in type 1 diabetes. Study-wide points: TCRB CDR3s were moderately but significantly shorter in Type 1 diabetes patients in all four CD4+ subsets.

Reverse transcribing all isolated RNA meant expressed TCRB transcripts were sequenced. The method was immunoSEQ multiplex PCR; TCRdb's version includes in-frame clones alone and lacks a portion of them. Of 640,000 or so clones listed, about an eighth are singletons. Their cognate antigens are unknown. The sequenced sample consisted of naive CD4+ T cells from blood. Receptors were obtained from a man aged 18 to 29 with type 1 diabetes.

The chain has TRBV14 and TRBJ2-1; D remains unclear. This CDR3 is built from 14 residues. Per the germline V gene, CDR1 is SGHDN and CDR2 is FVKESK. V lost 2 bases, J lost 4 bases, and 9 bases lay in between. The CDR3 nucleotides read TGTGCCAGCAGCCAACAACAGCCGTACAATGAGCAGTTCTTC. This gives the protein CASSQQQPYNEQFF.

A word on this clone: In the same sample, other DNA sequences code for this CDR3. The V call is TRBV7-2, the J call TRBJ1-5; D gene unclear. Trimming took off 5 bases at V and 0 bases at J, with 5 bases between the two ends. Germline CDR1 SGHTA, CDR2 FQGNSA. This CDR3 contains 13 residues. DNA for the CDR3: TGTGCCAGCAGCAGGAGTAGCAATCAGCCCCAGCATTTT. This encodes CASSRSSNQPQHF.

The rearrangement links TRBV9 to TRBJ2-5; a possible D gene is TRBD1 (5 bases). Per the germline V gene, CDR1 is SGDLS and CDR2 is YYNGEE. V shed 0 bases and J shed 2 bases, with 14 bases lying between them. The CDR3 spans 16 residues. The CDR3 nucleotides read TGTGCCAGCAGCGTAGAAGGTGCAGGGCGACAAGAGACCCAGTACTTC. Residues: CASSVEGAGRQETQYF.

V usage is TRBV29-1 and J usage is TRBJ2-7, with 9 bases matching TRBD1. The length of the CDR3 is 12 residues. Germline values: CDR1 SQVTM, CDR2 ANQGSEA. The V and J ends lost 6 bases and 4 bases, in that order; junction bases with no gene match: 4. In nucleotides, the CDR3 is TGCAGCGTCCGACAGGGGGTGTACGAGCAGTACTTC. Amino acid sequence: CSVRQGVYEQYF.

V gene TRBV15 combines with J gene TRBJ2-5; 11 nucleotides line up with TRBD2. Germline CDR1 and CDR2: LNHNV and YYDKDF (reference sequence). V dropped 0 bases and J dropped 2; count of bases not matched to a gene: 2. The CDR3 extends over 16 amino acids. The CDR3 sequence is CATSRDRLAGQETQYF. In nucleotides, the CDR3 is TGTGCCACCAGCAGAGATCGACTAGCGGGGCAAGAGACCCAGTACTTC.

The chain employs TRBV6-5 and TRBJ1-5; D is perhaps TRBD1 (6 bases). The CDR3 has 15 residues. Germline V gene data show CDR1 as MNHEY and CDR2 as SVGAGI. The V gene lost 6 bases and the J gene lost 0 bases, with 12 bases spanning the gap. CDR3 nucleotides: TGTGCCAGCAGGACCGGGACATATAGCAATCAGCCCCAGCATTTT. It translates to CASRTGTYSNQPQHF.

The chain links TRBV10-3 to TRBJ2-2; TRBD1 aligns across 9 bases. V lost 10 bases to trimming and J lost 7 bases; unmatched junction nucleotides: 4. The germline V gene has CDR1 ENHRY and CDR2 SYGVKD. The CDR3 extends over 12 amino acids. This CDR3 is CANGQGIGELFF. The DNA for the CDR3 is TGTGCCAACGGACAGGGGATCGGGGAGCTGTTTTTT.

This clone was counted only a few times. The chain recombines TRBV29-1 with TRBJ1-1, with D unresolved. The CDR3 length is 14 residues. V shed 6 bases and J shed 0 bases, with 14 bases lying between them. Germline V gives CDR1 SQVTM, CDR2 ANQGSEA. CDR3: CSVHRTGMNTEAFF. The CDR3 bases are TGCAGCGTCCATAGGACGGGGATGAACACTGAAGCTTTCTTT.

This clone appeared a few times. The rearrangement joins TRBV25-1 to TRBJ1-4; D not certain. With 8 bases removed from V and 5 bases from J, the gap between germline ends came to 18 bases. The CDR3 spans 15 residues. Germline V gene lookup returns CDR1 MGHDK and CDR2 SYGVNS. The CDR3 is CASSSPADPNEKLFF. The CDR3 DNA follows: TGTGCCAGCTCCAGTCCGGCGGATCCCAATGAAAAACTGTTTTTT. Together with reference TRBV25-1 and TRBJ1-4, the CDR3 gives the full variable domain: EADIYQTPRYLVIGTGKKITLECSQTMGHDKMYWYQQDPGMELHLIHYSYGVNSTEKGDLSSESTVSRIRTEHFPLTLESARPSHTSQYLCASSSPADPNEKLFFGSGTQLSVL.

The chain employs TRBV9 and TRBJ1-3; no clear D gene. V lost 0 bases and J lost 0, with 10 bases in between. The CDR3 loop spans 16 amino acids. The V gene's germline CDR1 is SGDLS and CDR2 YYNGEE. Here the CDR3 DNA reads TGTGCCAGCAGCGTAGGTGGCAGGAGCTCTGGAAACACCATATATTTT. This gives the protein CASSVGGRSSGNTIYF.

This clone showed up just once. The CDR3 protein is CASTFGGGQETQYF. The CDR3 region has the DNA TGTGCCAGCACCTTTGGCGGGGGACAAGAGACCCAGTACTTC. The chain combines TRBV5-4 with TRBJ2-5; TRBD2 matches 7 bases. This CDR3 has 14 residues. J lost 2 bases, V lost 6 bases, and 7 bases had no gene match. CDR1 and CDR2 from the germline V gene are SGHNT and YYREEE (reference sequence).

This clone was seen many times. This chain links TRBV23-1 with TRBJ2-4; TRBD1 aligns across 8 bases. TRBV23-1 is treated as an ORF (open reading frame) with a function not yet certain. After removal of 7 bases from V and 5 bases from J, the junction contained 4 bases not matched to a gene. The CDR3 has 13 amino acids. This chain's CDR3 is CASNPDRENIQYF. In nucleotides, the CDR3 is TGCGCCAGCAACCCGGACAGGGAAAACATTCAGTACTTC.

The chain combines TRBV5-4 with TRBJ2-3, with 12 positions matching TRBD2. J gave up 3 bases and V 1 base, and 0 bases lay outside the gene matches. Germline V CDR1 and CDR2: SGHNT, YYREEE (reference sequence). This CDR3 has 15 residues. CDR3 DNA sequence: TGTGCCAGCAGCTTGACTAGCGGGAGGACAGATACGCAGTATTTT. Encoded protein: CASSLTSGRTDTQYF.

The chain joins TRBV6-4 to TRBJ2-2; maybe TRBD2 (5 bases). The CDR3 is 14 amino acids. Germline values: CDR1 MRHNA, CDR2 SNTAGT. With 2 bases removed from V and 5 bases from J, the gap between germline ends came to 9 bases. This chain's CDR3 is CASSDQDSTGELFF. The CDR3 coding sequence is TGTGCCAGCAGTGACCAGGACTCTACCGGGGAGCTGTTTTTT.

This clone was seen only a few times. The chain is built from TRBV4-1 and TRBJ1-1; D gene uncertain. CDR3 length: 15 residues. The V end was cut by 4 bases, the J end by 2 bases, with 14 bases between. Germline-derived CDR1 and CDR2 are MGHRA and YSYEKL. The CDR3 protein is CASSPLGPQNTEAFF. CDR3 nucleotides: TGCGCCAGCAGCCCCCTAGGGCCGCAAAACACTGAAGCTTTCTTT.

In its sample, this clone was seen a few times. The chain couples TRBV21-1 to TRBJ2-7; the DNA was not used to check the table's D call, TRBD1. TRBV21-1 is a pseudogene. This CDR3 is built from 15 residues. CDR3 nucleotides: TGTGCCAGCAGCAGGCCTTGGACAGGGGTTTACGAGCAGTACTTC. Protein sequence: CASSRPWTGVYEQYF.

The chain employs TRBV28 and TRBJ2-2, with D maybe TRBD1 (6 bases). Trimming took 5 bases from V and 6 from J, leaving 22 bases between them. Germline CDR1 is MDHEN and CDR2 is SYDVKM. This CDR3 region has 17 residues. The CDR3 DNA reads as TGTGCCAGCAGTCCTGCTACAGGGAGTGGTTACGCCGGGGAGCTGTTTTTT. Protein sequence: CASSPATGSGYAGELFF. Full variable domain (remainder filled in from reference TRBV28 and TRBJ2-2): DVKVTQSSRYLVKRTGEKVFLECVQDMDHENMFWYRQDPGLGLRLIYFSYDVKMKEKGDIPEGYSVSREKKERFSLILESASTNQTSMYLCASSPATGSGYAGELFFGEGSRLTVL.

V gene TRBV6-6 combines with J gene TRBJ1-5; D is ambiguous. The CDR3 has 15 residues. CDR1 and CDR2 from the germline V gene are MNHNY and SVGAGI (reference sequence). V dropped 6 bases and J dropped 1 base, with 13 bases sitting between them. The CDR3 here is CASSPTSGSNQPQHF. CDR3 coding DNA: TGTGCCAGCAGCCCCACTAGCGGAAGCAATCAGCCCCAGCATTTT.

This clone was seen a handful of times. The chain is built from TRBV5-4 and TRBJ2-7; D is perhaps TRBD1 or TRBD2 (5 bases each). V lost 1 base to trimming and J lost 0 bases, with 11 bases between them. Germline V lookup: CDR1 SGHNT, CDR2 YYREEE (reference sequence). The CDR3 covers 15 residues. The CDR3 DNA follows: TGTGCCAGCAGCTTGAATTGGGACCCCTCCTACGAGCAGTACTTC. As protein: CASSLNWDPSYEQYF.

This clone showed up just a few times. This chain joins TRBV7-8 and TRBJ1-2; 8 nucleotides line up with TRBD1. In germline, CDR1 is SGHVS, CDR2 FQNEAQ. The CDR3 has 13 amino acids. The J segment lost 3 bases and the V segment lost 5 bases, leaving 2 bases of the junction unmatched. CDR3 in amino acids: CASSVTGDYGYTF. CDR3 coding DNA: TGTGCCAGCAGCGTGACAGGGGACTATGGCTACACCTTC.

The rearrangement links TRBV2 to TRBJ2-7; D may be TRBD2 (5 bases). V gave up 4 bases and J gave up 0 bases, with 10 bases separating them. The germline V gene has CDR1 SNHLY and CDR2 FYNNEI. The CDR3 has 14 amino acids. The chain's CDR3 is CASSAASTSYEQYF. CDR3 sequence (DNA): TGTGCCAGCAGTGCGGCTAGCACCTCCTACGAGCAGTACTTC.